One and the same sample provided the 24 T cell receptor beta chains below, sequenced in a study of blood T cells in healthy people across ages. Next came a second PCR, run for roughly 7 to 12 cycles, which used a sample-barcoded 5' primer along with a J-beta primer mix. MiXCR, run by TCRdb on the 5' RACE reads, gives a single entry per CDR3 protein. The data show hundreds of thousands of distinct CDR3 sequences, about 56% seen once. The sequencing input was blood. These receptor sequences come from a man aged 40-55 years in good health.

This chain links TRBV5-1 with TRBJ2-7; D is perhaps TRBD1 or TRBD2 (5 bases each). Trimming removed 0 bases at V and 6 bases at J, with 13 bases between. The CDR3 loop spans 14 amino acids. Germline CDR1 is SGHRS and CDR2 is YFSETQ. CDR3 DNA sequence: TGCGCCAGCAGCTTGGTAGTGGCAGGGACCGAGCAGTACTTC. It codes for CASSLVVAGTEQYF.

The gene calls are TRBV5-6 and TRBJ2-5; D is undetermined. The CDR3 is 14 residues long. V was shortened by 4 bases and J by 5 bases, with 15 bases between the two germline ends. Germline CDR1 and CDR2: SGHDT and YYEEEE. CDR3 DNA: TGTGCCAGCAGCGGGCCCGGAAGCCAGGAGACCCAGTACTTC. Encoded protein: CASSGPGSQETQYF.

This clonotype was seen a few times. This chain links TRBV20-1 with TRBJ2-1; 8 nucleotides align to TRBD2. With 0 bases clipped from V and 0 bases from J, the junction kept 10 bases outside the gene matches. The CDR3 contains 18 residues. CDR1 and CDR2 from the germline V gene are DFQATT and SNEGSKA (reference sequence). The CDR3: CSARDRASGRSSYNEQFF. The CDR3 nucleotides are TGCAGTGCTAGAGATCGGGCTAGCGGGCGGAGCTCCTACAATGAGCAGTTCTTC.

The genes are TRBV3-1 and TRBJ2-1, with D unresolved. The CDR3 has 15 amino acids. The germline V and J ends were trimmed by 0 bases and 6 bases, with 12 bases remaining between them. Looked up from germline, CDR1 is LGHDT and CDR2 is YNNKEL (reference sequence). CDR3 loop: CASSQDSTPGNEQFF. In nucleotides, the CDR3 is TGTGCCAGCAGCCAAGATTCGACCCCTGGCAATGAGCAGTTCTTC.

This clonotype appeared once. This chain uses TRBV30 with TRBJ2-6; the D is unclear. Germline-derived CDR1 and CDR2 are GTSNPN and SVGIG (reference sequence). Between the trimmed V and J ends, which lost 0 bases and 1 base, there was a span of 7 bases. The CDR3 loop spans 15 amino acids. The CDR3 DNA follows: TGTGCCTGGAGTGTAGCTGGGTCTGGGGCCAACGTCCTGACTTTC. Translating it yields CAWSVAGSGANVLTF.

This chain joins TRBV6-6 and TRBJ1-4; 7 nucleotides match TRBD1. Germline CDR1 reads MNHNY; CDR2 reads SVGAGI (reference sequence). V gave up 6 bases and J gave up 0 bases; unmatched junction bases: 4. The CDR3 has 15 residues. CDR3 sequence reads: CASRETGATNEKLFF. CDR3 nucleotide sequence: TGTGCCAGCAGGGAAACAGGGGCAACTAATGAAAAACTGTTTTTT.

This clonotype was counted only a few times. V is TRBV11-3 and J is TRBJ2-5; 11 bases agree with TRBD2. Germline CDR1 and CDR2: SGHNT and YENEEA. The V segment lost 2 bases and the J segment 3 bases; nucleotides outside the gene matches: 5. The CDR3 is 16 amino acids. In nucleotides, the CDR3 is TGTGCCAGCAGCTTACTAGCGGGAGGCCGGGAAGAGACCCAGTACTTC. Translated: CASSLLAGGREETQYF.

The chain recombines TRBV5-1 with TRBJ2-5; no clear D. The V and J ends lost 4 bases and 4 bases respectively, with 17 bases between them. Germline CDR1 reads SGHRS; CDR2 reads YFSETQ. The CDR3 consists of 15 residues. CDR3 in DNA: TGCGCCAGCAGCCGGCTTCCGGGTGCTTTAGAGACCCAGTACTTC. Translated: CASSRLPGALETQYF.

The J gene is TRBJ2-4, the V gene TRBV20-1; a weak D match, TRBD2 (7 bases). The CDR3 runs to 16 residues. Per the germline V gene, CDR1 is DFQATT and CDR2 is SNEGSKA (reference sequence). Trimming stripped 1 base from V and 0 bases from J, with 13 bases between. The CDR3 bases are TGCAGTGCTAGAGCACAGGGCGGGGGAGCCAAAAACATTCAGTACTTC. Its protein is CSARAQGGGAKNIQYF.

This chain uses TRBV10-3 with TRBJ1-2; D uncertain. CDR3 size: 11 residues. The germline V gene encodes CDR1 ENHRY and CDR2 SYGVKD. Trimming took 2 bases from V and 7 from J, leaving 5 bases between them. The DNA of the CDR3 is TGTGCCATCAGTGAGGTGGGTGGCTACACCTTC. Its translation: CAISEVGGYTF.

The chain recombines TRBV4-3 with TRBJ1-6, with D unresolved. The CDR3 is made up of 15 amino acids. Germline lookup yields CDR1 LGHNA and CDR2 YSLEER. V lost 1 base and J 7 bases, leaving 11 bases between the germline ends. The CDR3 loop is CASSQGGRWNSPLHF. CDR3 nucleotides: TGCGCCAGCAGCCAAGGAGGGCGGTGGAATTCACCCCTCCACTTT.

The genes are TRBV4-1 and TRBJ2-5; D remains ambiguous. There are 14 residues in the CDR3. The germline gives CDR1 MGHRA, CDR2 YSYEKL. Trimming left V 3 bases short and J 11 bases short, with 19 bases between. The chain's CDR3 is CASSQGPNSIEQYF. The CDR3 DNA is TGCGCCAGCAGCCAGGGCCCCAACTCGATAGAGCAGTACTTC.

The CDR3 loop reads CASTRDGATNTEAFF. CDR3 bases: TGTGCCAGCACCCGGGACGGGGCAACGAACACTGAAGCTTTCTTT. The J gene is TRBJ1-1, the V gene TRBV6-6, with D tentatively TRBD1 (5 bases). CDR1 and CDR2 (germline): MNHNY, SVGAGI (reference sequence). The CDR3 has 15 amino acids. V was shortened by 7 bases and J by 1 base, with 16 bases between the two germline ends.

The CDR3 region has the DNA TGTGCCAGCAGCCTTACGCCGGGACTAGGATCTGGTGAGCAGTACTTC. It translates to CASSLTPGLGSGEQYF. The chain uses TRBV7-2 and TRBJ2-5; 8 bases align to TRBD2. The V segment lost 5 bases and the J segment 11 bases; nucleotides outside the gene matches: 19. Germline V gives CDR1 SGHTA, CDR2 FQGNSA. The CDR3 consists of 16 residues.

V usage is TRBV12-3 or TRBV12-4 and J usage is TRBJ2-2, with D possibly TRBD1 on 6 matching bases. Between the trimmed V and J ends, which lost 5 bases and 5 bases, there was a span of 12 bases. The CDR3 length is 14 residues. The CDR3 sequence is CASSDRMRTGELFF. In DNA, the CDR3 is TGTGCCAGCAGTGACAGGATGCGAACCGGGGAGCTGTTTTTT.

The CDR3 sequence: CASSLASGRTEAFF. As DNA, the CDR3 is TGTGCCAGCAGCCTCGCGTCAGGGAGGACTGAAGCTTTCTTT. The rearrangement uses TRBV7-3 and TRBJ1-1; D is perhaps TRBD1 (5 bases). Per the germline V gene, CDR1 is SGHTA and CDR2 is FQGTGA. Trimming removed 5 bases at V and 5 bases at J, with 15 bases between. The CDR3 is 14 amino acids.

The rearrangement uses TRBV28 and TRBJ2-3; 9 bases are shared with TRBD2. After removal of 8 bases from V and 2 bases from J, the junction contained 2 bases not matched to a gene. The CDR3 runs 13 residues. Germline assignment: CDR1 MDHEN and CDR2 SYDVKM. CDR3 amino acids: CASAGGVTDTQYF. As DNA, the CDR3 is TGTGCCAGCGCGGGGGGGGTCACAGATACGCAGTATTTT.

V and J are TRBV20-1 and TRBJ2-3, with unresolved D. The germline V and J ends were trimmed by 5 bases and 0 bases, with 12 bases remaining between them. Germline loops: CDR1 DFQATT, CDR2 SNEGSKA (reference sequence). The CDR3 sequence is 14 residues long. CDR3 sequence: CSAPPPISTDTQYF. The CDR3 region has the DNA TGCAGTGCTCCCCCCCCTATTAGCACAGATACGCAGTATTTT.

The chain employs TRBV2 and TRBJ2-3; D is tentatively TRBD1 or TRBD2 (6 bases each). CDR1 and CDR2 (germline): SNHLY, FYNNEI. V shed 9 bases and J shed 4 bases, with 20 bases lying between them. CDR3 length: 15 amino acids. The CDR3 DNA reads TGTGCCAGTCCGATCCGGGGGCCGAATCCAGATACGCAGTATTTT. It codes for CASPIRGPNPDTQYF. The whole variable domain, filled in from reference TRBV2 and TRBJ2-3, reads EPEVTQTPSHQVTQMGQEVILRCVPISNHLYFYWYRQILGQKVEFLVSFYNNEISEKSEIFDDQFSVERPDGSNFTLKIRSTKLEDSAMYFCASPIRGPNPDTQYFGPGTRLTVL.

The chain carries TRBV28 and TRBJ2-1; a possible D gene is TRBD1 (6 bases). The CDR3 is made up of 16 amino acids. Germline CDR1 reads MDHEN; CDR2 reads SYDVKM. V lost 4 bases and J 5 bases, leaving 18 bases between the germline ends. The CDR3 reads CASSSVWGPDNNEQFF. The CDR3 coding sequence is TGTGCCAGCAGTTCCGTGTGGGGGCCCGATAACAATGAGCAGTTCTTC.

This chain joins TRBV20-1 and TRBJ2-7; D is possibly TRBD1 or TRBD2 (5 bases each). The DNA end is more similar to TRBJ2-5, so the J call may be wrong. In germline, CDR1 is DFQATT, CDR2 SNEGSKA (reference sequence). The CDR3 is 15 amino acids. This CDR3 is CSVIDSAVPGETQYF. Written as DNA, the CDR3 is TGCAGTGTTATTGACAGCGCAGTACCGGGGGAGACCCAGTACTTC.

The chain couples TRBV6-2 or TRBV6-3 to TRBJ2-3; possibly TRBD1 for D (6 bases). In germline, CDR1 is MNHEY, CDR2 SVGEGT. V shed 6 bases and J shed 3 bases, with 13 bases lying between them. The CDR3 covers 14 residues. CDR3 amino acids: CASRWDTLTDTQYF. The CDR3 DNA follows: TGTGCCAGCAGGTGGGACACCCTGACAGATACGCAGTATTTT.

This clonotype was seen only a few times. The V and J genes are TRBV7-2 and TRBJ1-6, with D hard to call. Germline CDR1 SGHTA, CDR2 FQGNSA. This CDR3 contains 16 residues. The V end lost 3 bases, the J end lost 7 bases, and 16 bases lay between the germline ends. The CDR3 region has the DNA TGTGCCAGCAGCTTTCGTAATAGGCAAGCGAATTCACCCCTCCACTTT. It encodes CASSFRNRQANSPLHF.

As DNA, the CDR3 is TGTGCCAGCTCCCGAGAGGGTCACTCTGGGGCCAACGTCCTGACTTTC. Its protein is CASSREGHSGANVLTF. This chain joins TRBV18 and TRBJ2-6; a possible D gene is TRBD2 (5 bases). Germline V gene data show CDR1 as KGHSH and CDR2 as LQKENI. V gave up 6 bases and J gave up 0 bases, with 12 bases separating them. There are 16 residues in the CDR3.